These 5 T cell receptor beta chains were sequenced from one sample in a study of T cell responses to AZD1222 COVID-19 vaccine. Sequencing was performed with immunoSEQ multiplex PCR; in TCRdb, only in-frame clones are kept and a portion is missing. The repertoire includes 130,000 or so clones, around 92% of them detected once, and 1.5% to 2% sits in the top ten. Specimen: peripheral blood, collected on day 0 of AZD1222 vaccination. The receptors stem from an adult in good health.

The CDR3 DNA is TGTGCCAGCAGCTCCCGGACTATGGAGCAGTATTTT. Protein sequence: CASSSRTMEQYF. The chain recombines TRBV9 with TRBJ2-3; TRBD2 is a possible D gene (6 bases). Germline lookup yields CDR1 SGDLS and CDR2 YYNGEE. V shed 4 bases and J shed 11 bases, with 14 bases lying between them. CDR3 length: 12 amino acids.

The chain is built from TRBV24-1 and TRBJ2-1; D is unclear. Germline V lookup: CDR1 KGHDR, CDR2 SFDVKD. Deletions cut 7 bases from V and 6 bases from J, with 15 bases between. This CDR3 region has 14 residues. The CDR3 loop is CATRSTKGGNEQFF. The CDR3 DNA is TGTGCCACCAGGAGTACGAAGGGTGGCAATGAGCAGTTCTTC.

This clone appeared once. The chain combines TRBV11-2 with TRBJ1-1; maybe TRBD1 (6 bases). Germline assignment: CDR1 SGHAT and CDR2 FQNNGV. The CDR3 has 15 residues. V lost 1 base and J lost 4, with 13 bases in between. The CDR3 sequence is CASSLGGARGTEAFF. DNA of the CDR3: TGTGCCAGCAGCTTAGGGGGGGCCCGGGGCACTGAAGCTTTCTTT. Looking up the rest from reference TRBV11-2 and TRBJ1-1 gives the full variable domain: EAGVAQSPRYKIIEKRQSVAFWCNPISGHATLYWYQQILGQGPKLLIQFQNNGVVDDSQLPKDRFSAERLKGVDSTLKIQPAKLEDSAVYLCASSLGGARGTEAFFGQGTRLTVV.

The chain uses TRBV5-6 and TRBJ1-5; 10 bases map to TRBD1. This CDR3 is built from 16 residues. The V gene's germline CDR1 is SGHDT and CDR2 YYEEEE. J lost 9 bases, V lost 4 bases, and 13 bases had no gene match. CDR3 in DNA: TGTGCCAGCAGCCTTTATTCCGGGACAGGGGATAGGCCCCAGCATTTT. This gives the protein CASSLYSGTGDRPQHF.

In this sample, this clone turned up once. The V and J genes are TRBV12-3 or TRBV12-4 and TRBJ2-7; D not resolved. The CDR3 spans 13 residues. The V and J ends lost 6 bases and 1 base respectively, with 10 bases between them. CDR3 nucleotide sequence: TGTGCCAGCAGGTTGACTGGTTCCTACGAGCAGTACTTC. This translates into CASRLTGSYEQYF.